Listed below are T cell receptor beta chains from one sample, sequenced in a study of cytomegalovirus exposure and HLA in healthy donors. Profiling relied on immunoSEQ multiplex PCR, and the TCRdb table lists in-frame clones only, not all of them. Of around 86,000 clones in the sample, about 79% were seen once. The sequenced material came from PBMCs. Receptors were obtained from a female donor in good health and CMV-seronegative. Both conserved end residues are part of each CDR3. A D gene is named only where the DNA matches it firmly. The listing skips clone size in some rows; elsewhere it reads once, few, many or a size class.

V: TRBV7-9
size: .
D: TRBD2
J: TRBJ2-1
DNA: TGTGCCAGCAGCTTGACTAGCGGGGGGATAAATGAGCAGTTCTTC
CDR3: CASSLTSGGINEQFF

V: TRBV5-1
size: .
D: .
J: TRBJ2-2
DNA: TGCGCCAGCACCCGGGACACCACCGGGGAGCTGTTTTTT
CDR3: CASTRDTTGELFF

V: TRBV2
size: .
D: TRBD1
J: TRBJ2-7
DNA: TGTGCCAGCAACCCCGGGACAGGACCCTACGAGCAGTACTTC
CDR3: CASNPGTGPYEQYF

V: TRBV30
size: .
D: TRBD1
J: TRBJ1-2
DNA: TGTGCCGGAGACAGGGGGCGGTATGGCTACACCTTC
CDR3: CAGDRGRYGYTF

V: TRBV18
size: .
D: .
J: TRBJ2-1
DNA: TGTGCCAGCTCACCAGCTAGTCGAAGCTCCTACAATGAGCAGTTCTTC
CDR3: CASSPASRSSYNEQFF

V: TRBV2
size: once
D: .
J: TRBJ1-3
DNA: TGTGCCAGCAGTGATGCTCACGGAGGGAACACCATATATTTT
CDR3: CASSDAHGGNTIYF

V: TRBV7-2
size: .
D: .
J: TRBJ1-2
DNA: TGTGCCAGCAGCCCACAGGGATCCCCCTATGGCTACACCTTC
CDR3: CASSPQGSPYGYTF

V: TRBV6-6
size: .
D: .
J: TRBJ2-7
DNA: TGTGCCAGCAGTCCTCGGCCAGGGGAGGGTTACGAGCAGTACTTC
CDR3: CASSPRPGEGYEQYF

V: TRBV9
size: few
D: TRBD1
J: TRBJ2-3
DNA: TGTGCCAGCAGCGTATCAGGGGGTGGAGATACGCAGTATTTT
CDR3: CASSVSGGGDTQYF

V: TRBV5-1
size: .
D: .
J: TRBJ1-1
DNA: TGCGCCAGCAGCTTGGGAGTACTCGCGAACACTGAAGCTTTCTTT
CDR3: CASSLGVLANTEAFF

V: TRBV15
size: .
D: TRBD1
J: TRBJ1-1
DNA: TGTGCCACCAGATCGACAGGGGGTTTCACTGAAGCTTTCTTT
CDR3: CATRSTGGFTEAFF

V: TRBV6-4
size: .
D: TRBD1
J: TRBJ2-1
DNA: TGTGCCAGCAGTTTAACAGGGGGCGGAAACAATGAGCAGTTCTTC
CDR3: CASSLTGGGNNEQFF

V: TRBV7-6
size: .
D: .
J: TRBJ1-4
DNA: TGTGCCAGCAGCGCTAGGGGGGAAAAACTGTTTTTT
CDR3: CASSARGEKLFF

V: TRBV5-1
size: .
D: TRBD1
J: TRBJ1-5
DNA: TGCGCCAGCAGCTCCGGGACAGGGGAACAGCCCCAGCATTTT
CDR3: CASSSGTGEQPQHF

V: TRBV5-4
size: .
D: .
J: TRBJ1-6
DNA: TGTGCCAGCAGCTTGCCGCAGGGCTCGAATTCACCCCTCCACTTT
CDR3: CASSLPQGSNSPLHF